This TCR beta chain was documented in a study of cytomegalovirus exposure and HLA in healthy donors. Study-level information: The approximately 700 first-cohort repertoires shared a platform with the roughly 120 validation repertoires, as reported in a later analysis.

Broader study findings: Researchers counted some 150 TCR beta chains as cytomegalovirus-associated. First-cohort TCR clusters tended to co-occur in the 95 to 150 validation repertoires, a later analysis found.

A note on this clone: The target antigen is unknown.

This CDR3 spans 19 amino acids. The germline V gene has CDR1 LNHNV and CDR2 YYDKDF (reference sequence). V was clipped by 1 base and J by 4 bases; unmatched bases: 17. Repertoires were generated with immunoSEQ multiplex PCR, while TCRdb's copy carries only in-frame clones and drops some. The table includes about 400,000 clones, approximately 90% detected once. Input material: PBMCs. The TCR comes from a young woman in good health and CMV-seronegative. V gene TRBV15 combines with J gene TRBJ2-5, with 8 bases fitting TRBD1. The CDR3 reads CATSRAFVRTGYHAETQYF. CDR3 bases: TGTGCCACCAGCAGAGCTTTCGTCCGGACAGGGTATCACGCAGAGACCCAGTACTTC.